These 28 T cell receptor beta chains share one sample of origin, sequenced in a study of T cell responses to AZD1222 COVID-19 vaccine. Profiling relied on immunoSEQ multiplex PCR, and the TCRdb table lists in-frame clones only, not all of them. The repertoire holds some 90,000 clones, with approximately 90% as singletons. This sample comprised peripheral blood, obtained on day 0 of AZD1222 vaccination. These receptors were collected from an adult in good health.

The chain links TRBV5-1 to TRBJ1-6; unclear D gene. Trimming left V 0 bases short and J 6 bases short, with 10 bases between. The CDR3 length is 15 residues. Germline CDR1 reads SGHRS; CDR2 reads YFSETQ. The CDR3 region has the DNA TGCGCCAGCAGCTTGGTCGGGAGTAGTAATTCACCCCTCCACTTT. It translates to CASSLVGSSNSPLHF.

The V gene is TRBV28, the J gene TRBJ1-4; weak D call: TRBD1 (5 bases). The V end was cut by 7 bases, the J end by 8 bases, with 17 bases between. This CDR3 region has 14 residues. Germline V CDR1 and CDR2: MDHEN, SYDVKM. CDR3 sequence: CASTYSGSREKLFF. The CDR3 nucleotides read TGTGCCAGCACTTATTCAGGGTCACGCGAAAAACTGTTTTTT.

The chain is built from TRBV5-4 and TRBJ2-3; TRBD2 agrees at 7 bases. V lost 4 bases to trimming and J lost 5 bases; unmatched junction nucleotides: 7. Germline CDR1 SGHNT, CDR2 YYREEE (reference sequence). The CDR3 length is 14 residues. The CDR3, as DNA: TGTGCCAGCAGCCTCGGGGTAGCGGGAGATACGCAGTATTTT. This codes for CASSLGVAGDTQYF.

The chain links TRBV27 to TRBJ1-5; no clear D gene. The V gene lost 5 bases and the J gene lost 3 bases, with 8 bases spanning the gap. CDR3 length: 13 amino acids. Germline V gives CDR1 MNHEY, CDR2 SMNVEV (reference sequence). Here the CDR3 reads CASSTNYNQPQHF. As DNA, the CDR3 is TGTGCCAGCAGTACCAATTACAATCAGCCCCAGCATTTT.

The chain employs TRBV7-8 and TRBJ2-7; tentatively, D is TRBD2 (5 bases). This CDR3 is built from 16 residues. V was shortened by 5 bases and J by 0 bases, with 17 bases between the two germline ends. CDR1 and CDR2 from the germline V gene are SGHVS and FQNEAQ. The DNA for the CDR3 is TGTGCCAGCAGCCCCCGACCAGCGGCCAGCTCCTACGAGCAGTACTTC. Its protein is CASSPRPAASSYEQYF.

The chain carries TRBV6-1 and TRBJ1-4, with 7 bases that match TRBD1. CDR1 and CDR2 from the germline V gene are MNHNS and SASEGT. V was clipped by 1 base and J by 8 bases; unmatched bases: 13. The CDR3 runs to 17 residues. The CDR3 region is CASSEGISTTGNEKLFF. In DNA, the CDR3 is TGTGCCAGCAGTGAAGGTATATCTACGACAGGGAACGAAAAACTGTTTTTT.

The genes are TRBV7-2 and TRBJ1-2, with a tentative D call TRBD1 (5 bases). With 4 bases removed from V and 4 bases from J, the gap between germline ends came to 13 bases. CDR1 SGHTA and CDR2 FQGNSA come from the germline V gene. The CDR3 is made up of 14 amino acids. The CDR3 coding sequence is TGTGCCAGCAGCTCGCACCGGGACTTCTATGGCTACACCTTC. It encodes CASSSHRDFYGYTF. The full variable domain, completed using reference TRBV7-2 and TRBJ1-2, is GAGVSQSPSNKVTEKGKDVELRCDPISGHTALYWYRQSLGQGLEFLIYFQGNSAPDKSGLPSDRFSAERTGGSVSTLTIQRTQQEDSAVYLCASSSHRDFYGYTFGSGTRLTVV.

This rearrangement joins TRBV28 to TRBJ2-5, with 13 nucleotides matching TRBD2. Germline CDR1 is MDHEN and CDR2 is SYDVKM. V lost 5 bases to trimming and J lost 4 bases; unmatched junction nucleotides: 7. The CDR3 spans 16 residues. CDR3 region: CASSAGLAGAAETQYF. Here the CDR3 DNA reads TGTGCCAGCAGTGCTGGACTAGCGGGAGCTGCAGAGACCCAGTACTTC. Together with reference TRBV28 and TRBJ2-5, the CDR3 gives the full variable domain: DVKVTQSSRYLVKRTGEKVFLECVQDMDHENMFWYRQDPGLGLRLIYFSYDVKMKEKGDIPEGYSVSREKKERFSLILESASTNQTSMYLCASSAGLAGAAETQYFGPGTRLLVL.

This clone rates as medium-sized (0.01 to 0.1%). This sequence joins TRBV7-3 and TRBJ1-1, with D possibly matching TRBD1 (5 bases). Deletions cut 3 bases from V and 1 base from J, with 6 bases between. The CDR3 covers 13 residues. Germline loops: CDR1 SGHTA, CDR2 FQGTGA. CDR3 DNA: TGTGCCAGCAGCTTCCAGGGGAACACTGAAGCTTTCTTT. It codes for CASSFQGNTEAFF.

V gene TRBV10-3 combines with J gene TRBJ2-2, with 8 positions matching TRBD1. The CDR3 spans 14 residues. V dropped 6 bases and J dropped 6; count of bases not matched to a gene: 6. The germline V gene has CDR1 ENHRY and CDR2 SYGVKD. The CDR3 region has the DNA TGTGCCATCAGGACAGGGGAAGGGGCCGGGGAGCTGTTTTTT. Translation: CAIRTGEGAGELFF.

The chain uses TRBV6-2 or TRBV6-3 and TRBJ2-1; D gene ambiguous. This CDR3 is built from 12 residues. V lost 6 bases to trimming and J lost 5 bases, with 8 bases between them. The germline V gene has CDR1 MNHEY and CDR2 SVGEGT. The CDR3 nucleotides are TGTGCCAGCAGGTACAACGACAATGAGCAGTTCTTC. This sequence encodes CASRYNDNEQFF.

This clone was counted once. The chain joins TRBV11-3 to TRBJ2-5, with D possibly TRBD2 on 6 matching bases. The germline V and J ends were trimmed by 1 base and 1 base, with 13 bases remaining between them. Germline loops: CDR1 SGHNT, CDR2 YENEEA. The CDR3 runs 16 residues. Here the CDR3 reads CASSLGASATQETQYF. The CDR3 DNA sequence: TGTGCCAGCAGCTTAGGAGCTAGCGCGACCCAAGAGACCCAGTACTTC.

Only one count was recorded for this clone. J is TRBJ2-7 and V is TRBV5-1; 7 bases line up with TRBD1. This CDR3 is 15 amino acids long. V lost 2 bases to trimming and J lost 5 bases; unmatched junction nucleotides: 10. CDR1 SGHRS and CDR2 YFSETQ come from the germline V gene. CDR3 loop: CASSFNPDRENEQYF. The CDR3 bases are TGCGCCAGCAGCTTCAACCCCGACAGGGAGAACGAGCAGTACTTC.

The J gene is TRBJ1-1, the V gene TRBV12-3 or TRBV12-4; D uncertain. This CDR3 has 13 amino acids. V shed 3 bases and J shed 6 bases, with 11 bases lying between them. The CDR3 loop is CASSFVGRPEAFF. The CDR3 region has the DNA TGTGCCAGCAGTTTCGTCGGCAGGCCTGAAGCTTTCTTT.

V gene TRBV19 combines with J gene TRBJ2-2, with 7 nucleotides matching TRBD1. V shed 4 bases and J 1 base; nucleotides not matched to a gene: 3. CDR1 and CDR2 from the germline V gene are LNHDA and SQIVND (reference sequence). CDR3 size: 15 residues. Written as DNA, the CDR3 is TGTGCCAGTAGTACACAGGGGAGGAACACCGGGGAGCTGTTTTTT. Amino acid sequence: CASSTQGRNTGELFF.

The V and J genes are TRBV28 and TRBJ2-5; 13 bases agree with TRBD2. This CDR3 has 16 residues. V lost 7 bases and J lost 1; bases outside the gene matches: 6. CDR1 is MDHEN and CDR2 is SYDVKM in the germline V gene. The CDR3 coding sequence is TGTGCCAGCATCAAGGGACTAGCGGGGACCCAAGAGACCCAGTACTTC. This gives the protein CASIKGLAGTQETQYF.

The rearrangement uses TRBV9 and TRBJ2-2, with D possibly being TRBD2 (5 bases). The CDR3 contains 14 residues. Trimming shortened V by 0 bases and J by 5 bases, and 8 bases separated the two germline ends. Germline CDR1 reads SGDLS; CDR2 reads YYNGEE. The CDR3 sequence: CASSVEPGTGELFF. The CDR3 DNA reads TGTGCCAGCAGCGTAGAGCCGGGAACCGGGGAGCTGTTTTTT.

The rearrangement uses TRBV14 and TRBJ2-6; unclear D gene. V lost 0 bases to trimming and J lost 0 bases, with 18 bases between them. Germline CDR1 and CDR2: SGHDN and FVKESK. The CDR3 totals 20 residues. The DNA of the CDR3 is TGTGCCAGCAGCCAAGATTGGCTAGGATGGGAAGACTCTGGGGCCAACGTCCTGACTTTC. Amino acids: CASSQDWLGWEDSGANVLTF.

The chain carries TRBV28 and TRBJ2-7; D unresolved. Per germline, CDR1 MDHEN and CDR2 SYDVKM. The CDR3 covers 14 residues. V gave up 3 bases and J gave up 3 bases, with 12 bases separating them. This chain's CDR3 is CASSFPPQSYEQYF. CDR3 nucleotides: TGTGCCAGCAGTTTCCCTCCGCAGAGCTACGAGCAGTACTTC. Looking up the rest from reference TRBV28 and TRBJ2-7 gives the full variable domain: DVKVTQSSRYLVKRTGEKVFLECVQDMDHENMFWYRQDPGLGLRLIYFSYDVKMKEKGDIPEGYSVSREKKERFSLILESASTNQTSMYLCASSFPPQSYEQYFGPGTRLTVT.

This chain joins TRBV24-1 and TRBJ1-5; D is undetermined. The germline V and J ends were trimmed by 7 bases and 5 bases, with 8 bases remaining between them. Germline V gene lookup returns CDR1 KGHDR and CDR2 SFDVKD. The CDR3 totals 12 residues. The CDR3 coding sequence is TGTGCCACCAGCGACCCTGATCAGCCCCAGCATTTT. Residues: CATSDPDQPQHF.

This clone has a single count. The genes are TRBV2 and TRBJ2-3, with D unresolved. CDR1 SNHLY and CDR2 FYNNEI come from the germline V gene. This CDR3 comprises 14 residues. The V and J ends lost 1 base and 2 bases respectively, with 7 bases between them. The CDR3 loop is CASSEGTATDTQYF. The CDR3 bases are TGTGCCAGCAGTGAAGGGACCGCCACAGATACGCAGTATTTT.

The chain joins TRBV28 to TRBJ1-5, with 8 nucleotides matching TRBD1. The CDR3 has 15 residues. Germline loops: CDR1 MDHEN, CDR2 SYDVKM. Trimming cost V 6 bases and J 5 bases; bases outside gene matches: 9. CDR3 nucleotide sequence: TGTGCCAGCAGCCCTTTCAGGGGGCGAGATCAGCCCCAGCATTTT. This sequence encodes CASSPFRGRDQPQHF.

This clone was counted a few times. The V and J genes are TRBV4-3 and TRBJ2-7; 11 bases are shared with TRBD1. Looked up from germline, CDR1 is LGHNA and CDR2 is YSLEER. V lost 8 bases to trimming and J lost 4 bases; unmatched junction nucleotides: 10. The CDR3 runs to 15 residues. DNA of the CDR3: TGCGCCAGCTCCTCTAGGAGGGACAGGGGGTACGAGCAGTACTTC. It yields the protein CASSSRRDRGYEQYF.

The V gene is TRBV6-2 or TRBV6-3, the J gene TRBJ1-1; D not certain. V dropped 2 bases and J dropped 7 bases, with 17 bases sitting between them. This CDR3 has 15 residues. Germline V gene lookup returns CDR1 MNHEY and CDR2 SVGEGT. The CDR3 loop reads CASSYRRSGSFEAFF. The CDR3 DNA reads TGTGCCAGCAGTTACAGGCGGTCCGGGAGCTTTGAAGCTTTCTTT.

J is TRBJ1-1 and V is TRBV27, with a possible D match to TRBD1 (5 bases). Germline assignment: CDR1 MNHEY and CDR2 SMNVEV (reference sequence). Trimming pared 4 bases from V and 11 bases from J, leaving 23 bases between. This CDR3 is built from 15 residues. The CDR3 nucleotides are TGTGCCAGCAGTTCGTCCCCTTTGTGGGGCCTGTCGGCTTTCTTT. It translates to CASSSSPLWGLSAFF.

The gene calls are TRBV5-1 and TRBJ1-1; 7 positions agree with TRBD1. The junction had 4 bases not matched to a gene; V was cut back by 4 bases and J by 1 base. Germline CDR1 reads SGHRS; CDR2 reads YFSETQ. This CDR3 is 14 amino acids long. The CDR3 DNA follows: TGCGCCAGCAGCCCGTGGACAGGGAACACTGAAGCTTTCTTT. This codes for CASSPWTGNTEAFF.

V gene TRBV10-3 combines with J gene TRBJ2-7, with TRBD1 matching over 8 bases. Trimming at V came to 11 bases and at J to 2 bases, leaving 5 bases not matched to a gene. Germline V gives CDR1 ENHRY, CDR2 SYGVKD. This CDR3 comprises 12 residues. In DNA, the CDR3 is TGTGCCTGCGGGACAGGTCCCTACGAGCAGTACTTC. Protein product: CACGTGPYEQYF.

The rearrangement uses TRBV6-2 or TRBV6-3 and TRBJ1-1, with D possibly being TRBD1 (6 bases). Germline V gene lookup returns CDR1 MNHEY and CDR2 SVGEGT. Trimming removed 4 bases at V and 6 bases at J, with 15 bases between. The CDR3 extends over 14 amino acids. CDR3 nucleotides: TGTGCCAGCAGTTCACCCCCCAGGGGCCCTGAAGCTTTCTTT. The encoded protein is CASSSPPRGPEAFF.